This TCR beta chain is drawn from a study of long-term antiretroviral therapy in people with HIV. Whole-study context: It was about a decade before the 2015 immediate-ART recommendation that the earliest samples were taken.

Survey level was the resolution at which the v3.0 immunoSEQ assay ran. The assay was immunoSEQ multiplex PCR, and TCRdb's table has in-frame clones only and misses some. The data show more than 20,000 clones, with 82% seen just once and over 8.5% held by the top ten. The CDR3 sequence is 13 residues long. The germline V and J ends were trimmed by 0 bases and 13 bases, with 10 bases remaining between them. Germline V CDR1 and CDR2: ENHRY, SYGVKD. Findings of the study overall: Controls exceeded HIV repertoires in CDR3 length range.

Concerning this clone: No antigen is known for it.

The source material was unsorted PBMCs, sampled around 2.5 years after starting antiretroviral therapy. V gene TRBV10-3 combines with J gene TRBJ1-6; the D is unclear. The sequence was obtained from a man in his forties with HIV. The CDR3 here is CAISESEVLPLHF. The CDR3 bases are TGTGCCATCAGTGAGTCGGAGGTTCTGCCCCTCCACTTT.